These 27 T cell receptor beta chains came from one sample sequenced in a study of beta chain features in type 1 diabetes (dated by TCRdb to the late 2010s). Here is what the overall study found, with its caveats: A moderate but significant shortening of TCRB CDR3 length was observed in type 1 diabetes patients in all four CD4+ subsets.

No antigen is known for these receptors. Library preparation was by the immunoSEQ multiplex PCR assay. The entire amount of isolated RNA was reverse transcribed using the High Capacity cDNA Reverse Transcription Kit, so the sequenced TCRB transcripts were expressed ones. What TCRdb holds here is the immuneACCESS table cut down to in-frame rearrangements. Part of the clones is not present; checked against another copy, under half of the missing clones reflect an unresolved V gene, and the others are unexplained. In all, the sample holds 120,000 or so clones, and around 16% of those were seen once. The ten largest clonotypes hold roughly 2.6% of the sample. Material for sequencing was central memory CD4+ T cells from blood. These receptors originate from a man aged 18-30 years with type 1 diabetes.

This clone came up a few times. This chain uses TRBV9 with TRBJ2-6; D call uncertain. The length of the CDR3 is 18 residues. The V gene lost 2 bases and the J gene lost 2 bases, with 17 bases spanning the gap. The germline CDR1 and CDR2 sequences are SGDLS and YYNGEE. This CDR3 reads CASSVWARWPTGANVLTF. In DNA, the CDR3 is TGTGCCAGCAGCGTGTGGGCGCGTTGGCCAACTGGGGCCAACGTCCTGACTTTC.

This clone was observed a handful of times. This chain connects TRBV6-5 to TRBJ2-3; D remains unclear. The CDR3 contains 15 residues. The V gene lost 6 bases and the J gene lost 4 bases, with 17 bases spanning the gap. The germline V gene encodes CDR1 MNHEY and CDR2 SVGAGI. Here the CDR3 DNA reads TGTGCCAGCAGCCGAGACCCGACCCGGTCAGATACGCAGTATTTT. This translates into CASSRDPTRSDTQYF.

This clone has a handful of counts. V and J are TRBV10-3 and TRBJ2-3; D gene unclear. V was cut by 8 bases and J by 4 bases, with 13 bases left in between. The CDR3 covers 13 residues. Germline values: CDR1 ENHRY, CDR2 SYGVKD. The CDR3 DNA is TGTGCCATCCTCGGTGCCTCCGCAGATACGCAGTATTTT. Translation: CAILGASADTQYF.

This clone has more than one count but fewer than ten. The rearrangement links TRBV30 to TRBJ2-7, with a weak D call TRBD1 (5 bases). The CDR3 totals 12 residues. Trimming cost V 5 bases and J 0 bases, with 8 bases left between them. Germline V CDR1 and CDR2: GTSNPN, SVGIG (reference sequence). CDR3 sequence: CAWADSSYEQYF. The CDR3 DNA follows: TGTGCCTGGGCCGACAGCTCCTACGAGCAGTACTTC.

The table lists this clone with a few counts. The junction does not match germline at one end; this may be a read error. This chain connects TRBV15 to TRBJ2-6; 11 nucleotides align to TRBD1. This CDR3 is built from 15 residues. Germline CDR1 reads LNHNV; CDR2 reads YYDKDF (reference sequence). The DNA of the CDR3 is TGTGCCACCAGCTCCGCCGGGACAGGGGGCAACGTCCTGACTTTC. The encoded protein is CATSSAGTGGNVLTF.

This clone was counted at least ten times. V gene TRBV29-1 combines with J gene TRBJ2-1; D perhaps matches TRBD1 (6 bases). CDR3 length equals 13 residues. Trimming left V 7 bases short and J 0 bases short, with 10 bases between. The germline V gene has CDR1 SQVTM and CDR2 ANQGSEA. CDR3 sequence reads: CSGGQSSYNEQFF. In DNA, the CDR3 is TGCAGCGGAGGACAGAGCTCCTACAATGAGCAGTTCTTC.

This chain uses TRBV29-1 with TRBJ2-5; no clear D gene. From germline, CDR1 is SQVTM and CDR2 ANQGSEA. The germline V and J ends were trimmed by 3 bases and 1 base, with 6 bases remaining between them. This CDR3 region has 12 residues. CDR3 DNA: TGCAGCGTTGATCCAGGCCAAGAGACCCAGTACTTC. It specifies CSVDPGQETQYF.

The sample holds many counts of this clone. This chain links TRBV28 with TRBJ1-1; 7 bases are shared with TRBD1. The germline gives CDR1 MDHEN, CDR2 SYDVKM. With 5 bases clipped from V and 0 bases from J, the junction kept 0 bases outside the gene matches. The CDR3 is 13 residues long. The CDR3 sequence: CASSGTVNTEAFF. In nucleotides, the CDR3 is TGTGCCAGCAGTGGGACAGTGAACACTGAAGCTTTCTTT.

The gene calls are TRBV5-4 and TRBJ1-1; D gene ambiguous. The CDR3 is made up of 15 amino acids. Trimming removed 4 bases from V and 1 base from J, with 14 bases in between. Germline assignment: CDR1 SGHNT and CDR2 YYREEE (reference sequence). CDR3 amino acids: CASSPGGSPNTEAFF. Here the CDR3 DNA reads TGTGCCAGCAGCCCGGGAGGCAGCCCGAACACTGAAGCTTTCTTT. Supplemented by reference TRBV5-4 and TRBJ1-1, the full variable domain reads ETGVTQSPTHLIKTRGQQVTLRCSSQSGHNTVSWYQQALGQGPQFIFQYYREEENGRGNFPPRFSGLQFPNYSSELNVNALELDDSALYLCASSPGGSPNTEAFFGQGTRLTVV.

This clone has more than one count but fewer than ten. The chain joins TRBV14 to TRBJ1-1; 7 nucleotides line up with TRBD1. After removal of 5 bases from V and 4 bases from J, the junction contained 7 bases not matched to a gene. Germline-derived CDR1 and CDR2 are SGHDN and FVKESK. This CDR3 is 14 amino acids long. The CDR3 here is CASSYATGSTEAFF. CDR3 bases: TGTGCCAGCAGCTACGCGACAGGGAGCACTGAAGCTTTCTTT. The variable domain in full, completed from reference TRBV14 and TRBJ1-1, reads EAGVTQFPSHSVIEKGQTVTLRCDPISGHDNLYWYRRVMGKEIKFLLHFVKESKQDESGMPNNRFLAERTGGTYSTLKVQPAELEDSGVYFCASSYATGSTEAFFGQGTRLTVV.

The chain is built from TRBV28 and TRBJ1-1; TRBD1 might be the D (5 bases). Germline V gene data show CDR1 as MDHEN and CDR2 as SYDVKM. The CDR3 loop spans 14 amino acids. Trimming removed 10 bases from V and 2 bases from J, with 17 bases in between. CDR3 region: CAITSYRTNTEAFF. The CDR3 nucleotides read TGTGCCATCACCTCGTACAGGACTAACACTGAAGCTTTCTTT.

This clone was counted a few times. The chain employs TRBV5-1 and TRBJ1-5; D unresolved. Deletions cut 0 bases from V and 6 bases from J, with 16 bases between. This CDR3 is built from 16 residues. Germline V gene lookup returns CDR1 SGHRS and CDR2 YFSETQ. The CDR3 DNA sequence: TGCGCCAGCAGCTTGGGTGCCAGCCCCATCAGTCAGCCCCAGCATTTT. Translation: CASSLGASPISQPQHF.

The J gene is TRBJ1-2, the V gene TRBV7-2, with D possibly being TRBD1 (6 bases). This CDR3 has 13 residues. V lost 5 bases to trimming and J lost 5 bases, with 12 bases between them. Germline V gene lookup returns CDR1 SGHTA and CDR2 FQGNSA. The CDR3 DNA is TGTGCCAGCAGCCCTGGGGGCCGGTATGGCTACACCTTC. Protein sequence: CASSPGGRYGYTF.

This chain links TRBV5-1 with TRBJ2-5; TRBD2 aligns across 7 bases. The germline gives CDR1 SGHRS, CDR2 YFSETQ. Trimming at V came to 4 bases and at J to 4 bases, leaving 7 bases not matched to a gene. The CDR3 is 14 amino acids. CDR3 in amino acids: CASSSVAGAETQYF. The CDR3 nucleotides are TGCGCCAGCAGCAGCGTGGCGGGAGCAGAGACCCAGTACTTC.

This clone was counted a few times. The V gene is TRBV25-1, the J gene TRBJ2-2, with D perhaps matching TRBD1 (6 bases). V lost 10 bases, J lost 0 bases, and 9 bases lay in between. Germline V gene lookup returns CDR1 MGHDK and CDR2 SYGVNS. The CDR3 has 13 amino acids. The CDR3 loop reads CATQGPNTGELFF. For the CDR3, the DNA is TGTGCCACCCAGGGGCCGAACACCGGGGAGCTGTTTTTT.

This clone was observed a few times. The V gene is TRBV30, the J gene TRBJ1-2; no firm D call. The CDR3 sequence is 10 residues long. Germline V gene sequence: CDR1 GTSNPN, CDR2 SVGIG (reference sequence). V lost 3 bases, J lost 8 bases, and 7 bases lay in between. CDR3 amino acids: CAWSEIGYTF. The CDR3, as DNA: TGTGCCTGGAGCGAAATCGGCTACACCTTC.

This clone appeared a few times. This sequence joins TRBV7-2 and TRBJ2-7; 9 bases fit TRBD2. The germline gives CDR1 SGHTA, CDR2 FQGNSA. The V and J ends lost 1 base and 3 bases, in that order; junction bases with no gene match: 1. The CDR3 runs 14 residues. Here the CDR3 DNA reads TGTGCCAGCAGCTTAGGTAGCGGGGGCTACGAGCAGTACTTC. It translates to CASSLGSGGYEQYF.

About this clone: This sample includes further DNA sequences coding for the same CDR3. The genes are TRBV6-5 and TRBJ1-1; 7 bases match TRBD1. Germline V gene lookup returns CDR1 MNHEY and CDR2 SVGAGI. J was trimmed by 3 bases and V by 6 bases; bases with no gene match: 7. This CDR3 is built from 14 residues. The CDR3 here is CASSRQGRDTEAFF. CDR3 coding DNA: TGTGCCAGCAGCCGACAGGGTCGCGACACTGAAGCTTTCTTT.

A word on this clone: This is likely an artifact of a read error, given a far larger clone one base away. This CDR3 is also generated by other DNA sequences in the sample. The rearrangement links TRBV11-2 to TRBJ2-3; 8 bases align to TRBD1. This CDR3 is 14 amino acids long. After removal of 5 bases from V and 4 bases from J, the junction contained 5 bases not matched to a gene. The germline CDR1 and CDR2 sequences are SGHAT and FQNNGV. The CDR3 DNA follows: TGTGCCAGCAGCCCCGGACAGGGCGCAGATACGCAGTATTTT. This sequence encodes CASSPGQGADTQYF.

A few counts support this clone. The CDR3 spells CASSVGGTNNEKLFF. The DNA of the CDR3 is TGTGCCAGCAGCGTAGGTGGGACGAATAATGAAAAACTGTTTTTT. The rearrangement joins TRBV7-2 to TRBJ1-4, with D perhaps matching TRBD1 (5 bases). Germline V gene data show CDR1 as SGHTA and CDR2 as FQGNSA. CDR3 size: 15 residues. Deletions cut 5 bases from V and 4 bases from J, with 14 bases between.

The chain is built from TRBV19 and TRBJ2-7; D possibly uses TRBD1 or TRBD2 (5 bases each). The CDR3 length is 15 residues. The V end lost 5 bases, the J end lost 2 bases, and 16 bases lay between the germline ends. Germline V lookup: CDR1 LNHDA, CDR2 SQIVND (reference sequence). CDR3 bases: TGTGCCAGTAGTCGGGACCGCCTTGATACCTACGAGCAGTACTTC. The encoded protein is CASSRDRLDTYEQYF.

The CDR3 protein is CASSAGETQYF. CDR3 nucleotide sequence: TGTGCCAGCAGCGCTGGGGAGACCCAGTACTTC. V and J are TRBV7-2 and TRBJ2-5; D is uncertain. Trimming shortened V by 5 bases and J by 5 bases, and 6 bases separated the two germline ends. CDR1 and CDR2 (germline): SGHTA, FQGNSA. This CDR3 is built from 11 residues.

This sequence joins TRBV11-2 and TRBJ2-3; D may be TRBD2 (6 bases). CDR3 length: 13 amino acids. V was clipped by 4 bases and J by 3 bases, with 8 bases between them. Germline values: CDR1 SGHAT, CDR2 FQNNGV. CDR3 coding DNA: TGTGCCAGCAGCTACGGGGGAACAGATACGCAGTATTTT. Protein product: CASSYGGTDTQYF. The full variable domain, completed using reference TRBV11-2 and TRBJ2-3, is EAGVAQSPRYKIIEKRQSVAFWCNPISGHATLYWYQQILGQGPKLLIQFQNNGVVDDSQLPKDRFSAERLKGVDSTLKIQPAKLEDSAVYLCASSYGGTDTQYFGPGTRLTVL.

This clone has just a few counts. The chain's CDR3 is CAISETSGSSREQFF. As DNA, the CDR3 is TGTGCCATCAGTGAGACTAGCGGGTCTTCCCGCGAGCAGTTCTTC. This rearrangement joins TRBV10-3 to TRBJ2-1; TRBD2 matches 9 bases. The CDR3 spans 15 residues. The V gene end was trimmed by 2 bases and the J gene end by 10 bases; junction bases not matched to a gene: 9. The germline gives CDR1 ENHRY, CDR2 SYGVKD.

Notes on this clone: This specimen includes other DNA sequences encoding the same CDR3. The J gene is TRBJ2-7, the V gene TRBV29-1, with D perhaps being TRBD1 or TRBD2 (5 bases each). Germline V gives CDR1 SQVTM, CDR2 ANQGSEA. The V gene lost 6 bases and the J gene lost 3 bases, with 12 bases spanning the gap. The CDR3 loop spans 12 amino acids. The CDR3 DNA sequence: TGCAGCGTCTCGTGGGGGAGCTACGAGCAGTACTTC. Protein product: CSVSWGSYEQYF.

The J gene is TRBJ2-1, the V gene TRBV28; no clear D. The CDR3 contains 12 residues. Germline CDR1 is MDHEN and CDR2 is SYDVKM. This CDR3 is CLSRSIYNEQFF. CDR3 sequence (DNA): TGTTTGAGCCGGAGTATCTACAATGAGCAGTTCTTC. The full variable domain, its missing parts supplied by reference TRBV28 and TRBJ2-1, is DVKVTQSSRYLVKRTGEKVFLECVQDMDHENMFWYRQDPGLGLRLIYFSYDVKMKEKGDIPEGYSVSREKKERFSLILESASTNQTSMYLCLSRSIYNEQFFGPGTRLTVL.

This chain joins TRBV11-3 and TRBJ2-3; D is possibly TRBD2 (6 bases). V shed 5 bases and J shed 3 bases, with 15 bases lying between them. CDR1 and CDR2 from the germline V gene are SGHNT and YENEEA. CDR3 size: 15 residues. DNA of the CDR3: TGTGCCAGCAGCCCACCCGGGGGTTTAACAGATACGCAGTATTTT. As protein: CASSPPGGLTDTQYF.